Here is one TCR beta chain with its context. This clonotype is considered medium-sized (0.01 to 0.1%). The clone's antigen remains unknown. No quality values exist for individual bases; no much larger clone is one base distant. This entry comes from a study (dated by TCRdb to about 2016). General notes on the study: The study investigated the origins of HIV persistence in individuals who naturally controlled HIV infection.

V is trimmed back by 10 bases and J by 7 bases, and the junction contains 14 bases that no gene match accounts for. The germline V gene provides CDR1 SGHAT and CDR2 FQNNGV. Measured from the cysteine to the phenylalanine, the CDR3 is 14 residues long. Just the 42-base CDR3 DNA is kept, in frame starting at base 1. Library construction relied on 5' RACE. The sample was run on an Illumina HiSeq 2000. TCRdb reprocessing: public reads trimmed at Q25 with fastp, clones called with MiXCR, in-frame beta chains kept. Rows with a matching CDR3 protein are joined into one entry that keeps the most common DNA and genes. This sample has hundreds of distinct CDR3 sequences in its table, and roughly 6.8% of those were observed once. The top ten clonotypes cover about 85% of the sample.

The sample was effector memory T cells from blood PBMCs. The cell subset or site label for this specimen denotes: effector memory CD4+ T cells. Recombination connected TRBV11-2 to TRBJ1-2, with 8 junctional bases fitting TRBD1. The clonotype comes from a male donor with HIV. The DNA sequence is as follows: TGTGCCACCACATCAGGGGGCGAGGGCTCTGGCTACACCTTC. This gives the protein CATTSGGEGSGYTF. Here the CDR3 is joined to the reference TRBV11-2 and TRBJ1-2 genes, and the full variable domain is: EAGVAQSPRYKIIEKRQSVAFWCNPISGHATLYWYQQILGQGPKLLIQFQNNGVVDDSQLPKDRFSAERLKGVDSTLKIQPAKLEDSAVYLCATTSGGEGSGYTFGSGTRLTVV.